The following is a T cell receptor (beta chain) sequence with its context. This table comes from immunoSEQ multiplex PCR, and its TCRdb copy is limited to in-frame clones, with some not included. The sample lists about 61,000 clones; around 83% were seen once. The length of the CDR3 is 13 residues. V was pared by 3 bases and J by 3 bases, with 6 bases between. Germline-derived CDR1 and CDR2 are SGHTA and FQGNSA. This specimen belongs to a study of memory CD4+ T cells and cytomegalovirus serostatus. Single viable CD3+CD4+CD8-CD45RO+ cells were sorted as the memory CD4+ T cells. The source is an adult in good health and CMV-seronegative. The gene calls are TRBV7-2 and TRBJ2-1; D is undetermined. Sequencing was performed on memory CD4+ T cells from blood. The CDR3 spells CASSLTYYNEQFF. CDR3 sequence (DNA): TGTGCCAGCAGCTTGACTTACTACAATGAGCAGTTCTTC.